The text below deals with one TCR beta chain. Trimming cost V 3 bases and J 7 bases, with 24 bases left between them. Per the germline V gene, CDR1 is MGHDK and CDR2 is SYGVNS. The CDR3 is 17 amino acids. The protocol was immunoSEQ multiplex PCR, while the TCRdb copy is restricted to in-frame clones and leaves out a portion. The table includes about 83,000 clones, nearly 98% detected once. The data were obtained in a study of Tregs in tolerant kidney transplant recipients. Sample: CD4+ T cells from blood, taken before the transplant. The TCR originated in a human donor who received a combined kidney and bone marrow transplant. This chain joins TRBV25-1 and TRBJ2-5; D might be TRBD1 (6 bases). CDR3 protein: CASSDLARGRPTGTQYF. The CDR3, as DNA: TGTGCCAGCAGTGATCTAGCCCGGGGCCGGCCGACAGGGACCCAGTACTTC.